One sample yielded the 8 T cell receptor beta chains listed below, sequenced in a study of blood T cells in healthy people across ages. Next came a second PCR, run for about 7 to 11 cycles, which used a sample-barcoded 5' primer along with a J-beta primer mix. TCRdb reprocessed the 5' RACE reads via MiXCR and lists one record per CDR3 protein. This sample carries 1.5 million or so distinct CDR3 sequences, around 39% of them seen once, and the ten largest clones take 7.9%. Sequenced: blood. The receptors stem from a woman aged 18-29 years in good health.

The chain combines TRBV2 with TRBJ1-6; 9 bases fit TRBD1. The V and J ends lost 9 bases and 0 bases, in that order; junction bases with no gene match: 3. CDR3 size: 15 residues. Germline values: CDR1 SNHLY, CDR2 FYNNEI. The CDR3 bases are TGTGCCAGACGGGACAGGGCCTCCTATAATTCACCCCTCCACTTT. As protein: CARRDRASYNSPLHF.

The V gene is TRBV20-1, the J gene TRBJ2-1; 7 nucleotides align to TRBD1. The J call may be faulty, since TRBJ2-7 better matches the DNA end. The germline CDR1 and CDR2 sequences are DFQATT and SNEGSKA (reference sequence). CDR3 length equals 14 residues. CDR3 protein: CSASKGGLSYEQYF. The CDR3 DNA sequence: TGCAGTGCTAGTAAAGGGGGCCTCAGTTACGAGCAGTACTTC.

The V call is TRBV24-1, the J call TRBJ1-5, with 9 positions matching TRBD1. With V trimmed by 3 bases and J by 11 bases, 7 bases remained unmatched. Per germline, CDR1 KGHDR and CDR2 SFDVKD. The CDR3 is 14 residues long. The CDR3 bases are TGTGCCACCAGTGATGTGGGGGGACAGGGAGCCCAGCATTTT. Its protein product is CATSDVGGQGAQHF.

The chain links TRBV3-1 to TRBJ2-2; 7 positions match TRBD2. The CDR3 contains 15 residues. Unmatched junction bases numbered 7, after V lost 2 bases and J lost 7 bases. CDR1 is LGHDT, CDR2 YNNKEL, per germline (reference sequence). The CDR3 nucleotides read TGTGCCAGCAGCCAACGCGGGAGAGTACACGGGGAGCTGTTTTTT. Translating gives CASSQRGRVHGELFF.

This clonotype was seen a handful of times. V and J are TRBV4-2 and TRBJ2-7, with D perhaps matching TRBD2 (5 bases). The CDR3 sequence is 18 residues long. From germline, CDR1 is LGHNA and CDR2 YNFKEQ. V was clipped by 4 bases and J by 4 bases, with 26 bases between them. In DNA, the CDR3 is TGTGCCAGCAGCCCAGCGGACGATCAAGCGGATTTGGGATACGAGCAGTACTTC. It specifies CASSPADDQADLGYEQYF.

This chain uses TRBV2 with TRBJ2-2; 10 nucleotides align to TRBD2. In germline, CDR1 is SNHLY, CDR2 FYNNEI. The CDR3 sequence is 15 residues long. Unmatched junction bases numbered 5, after V lost 6 bases and J lost 4 bases. DNA for the CDR3: TGTGCCAGCAGCCTAGCGGGGGCCCCCACCGGGGAGCTGTTTTTT. Amino acid sequence: CASSLAGAPTGELFF.

This clonotype was detected a few times. The chain combines TRBV5-1 with TRBJ2-7; D perhaps matches TRBD1 (6 bases). Trimming cost V 6 bases and J 5 bases, with 24 bases left between them. This CDR3 region has 16 residues. CDR1 and CDR2 from the germline V gene are SGHRS and YFSETQ. CDR3 DNA sequence: TGCGCCAGCAAGCACGAAGGCGGGCAGGGGTTAAACGAGCAGTACTTC. This sequence encodes CASKHEGGQGLNEQYF.

This clonotype turned up a few times. The chain recombines TRBV20-1 with TRBJ1-2, with a possible D match to TRBD1 (6 bases). The CDR3 is 14 residues long. CDR1 is DFQATT, CDR2 SNEGSKA, per germline (reference sequence). Trimming cost V 3 bases and J 0 bases, with 11 bases left between them. The CDR3 DNA is TGCAGTGCTAGCCTCCAGGGGACTAACTATGGCTACACCTTC. Translation gives CSASLQGTNYGYTF.